This TCR beta chain is from a study of blood T cells in healthy people across ages. Study outcomes and limitations: The recorded TCR beta diversity per million T cells decreased in a roughly linear manner with age.

Notes on this clonotype: Its matching antigen is unknown. A much larger clone lies one base from this, so it may be a read error.

Next came a second PCR, run for about 7 to 12 cycles, which used a sample-barcoded 5' primer along with a J-beta primer mix. TCRdb fed the 5' RACE reads into MiXCR, producing one record per CDR3 protein. The sample holds 1.4 million or so distinct CDR3 sequences; 35% to 45% are singletons and the top ten take about 3.8%. The TCR sequence derives from a woman between 18 and 29 years old in good health. The source material was blood.

The DNA of the CDR3 is TGTGCCAGCTCACCCCTGCGGCAGAGTGGTTCCTTCGAGCAGTACTTC. This sequence encodes CASSPLRQSGSFEQYF. V gene TRBV18 combines with J gene TRBJ2-7; D is uncertain. CDR1 and CDR2 (germline): KGHSH, LQKENI. There are 16 residues in the CDR3.